The text below deals with one T cell receptor beta chain. What it binds is unknown. These data originate in a study of cytomegalovirus exposure and HLA in healthy donors. Study conclusions and caveats: Follow-up analysis later connected one missense variant in DCLRE1C with trimming of TCR beta V- and J-genes. A list of around 160 TCR beta chains associated with cytomegalovirus was given.

Researchers ran the PCR with 60 Vbeta and 13 Jbeta primers. In the original analysis: Around 83 million unique TCR beta chains, some 9.9 million shared, were counted in a later analysis. Profiling relied on immunoSEQ multiplex PCR, and the TCRdb table lists in-frame clones only, not all of them. V, J and clone size reflect that table, while D and trimming were determined from the DNA. The sample consists of 150,000 or so clones, over 75% of them appearing once. The sample was PBMCs. This sequence was found in a man younger than 40 in good health and CMV-seropositive.

CDR3 coding DNA: TGTGCCAGCAGTGGGACGGGACAGGCCCTGATAGGCAATCAGCCCCAGCATTTT. This codes for CASSGTGQALIGNQPQHF. V usage is TRBV6-1 and J usage is TRBJ1-5, with TRBD1 matching 8 bases. Germline CDR1 and CDR2: MNHNS and SASEGT. The CDR3 loop spans 18 amino acids. V shed 4 bases, J shed 2 bases, and the junction held 13 bases outside the gene matches.